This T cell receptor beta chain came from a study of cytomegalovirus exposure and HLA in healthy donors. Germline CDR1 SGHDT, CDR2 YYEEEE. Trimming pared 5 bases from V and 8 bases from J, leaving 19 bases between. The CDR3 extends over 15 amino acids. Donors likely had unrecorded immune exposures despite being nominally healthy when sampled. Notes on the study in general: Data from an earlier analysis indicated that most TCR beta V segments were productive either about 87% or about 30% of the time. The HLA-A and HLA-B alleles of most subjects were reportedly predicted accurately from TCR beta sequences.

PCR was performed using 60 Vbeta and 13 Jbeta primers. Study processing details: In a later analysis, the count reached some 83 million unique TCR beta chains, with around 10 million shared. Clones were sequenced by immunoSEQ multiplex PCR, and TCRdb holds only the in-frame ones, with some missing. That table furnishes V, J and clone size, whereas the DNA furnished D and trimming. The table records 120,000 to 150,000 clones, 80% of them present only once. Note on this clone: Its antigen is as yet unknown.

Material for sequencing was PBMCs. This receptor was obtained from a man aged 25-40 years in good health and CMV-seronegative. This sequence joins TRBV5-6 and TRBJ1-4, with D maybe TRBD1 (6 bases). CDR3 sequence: CASSSGQSRGEKLFF. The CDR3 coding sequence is TGTGCCAGCAGTTCCGGACAGTCACGGGGCGAAAAACTGTTTTTT.